This is a list of T cell receptor beta chains from one sample in a study of cytomegalovirus exposure and HLA in healthy donors. Repertoires were generated with immunoSEQ multiplex PCR, while TCRdb's copy carries only in-frame clones and drops some. The table shows about 140,000 clones, with roughly 90% occurring only once. Source material: PBMCs. The receptors were sampled from a middle-aged woman in good health and CMV-seronegative. Each CDR3 is given with its conserved first and last residue. A D gene is named only where the DNA matches it firmly. Size is stated for part of the rows, as once, few or many counts, or as a class when the clone is expanded.

j_gene	v_gene	d_gene	abundance	CDR3aa	CDR3nt
TRBJ2-3	TRBV6-5	NA	NA	CASSPTRRGDTQYF	TGTGCCAGCAGTCCGACCCGGCGGGGAGATACGCAGTATTTT
TRBJ2-1	TRBV4-1	TRBD2	once	CASSPAAGGYNEQFF	TGCGCCAGCAGCCCGGCAGCGGGAGGGTACAATGAGCAGTTCTTC
TRBJ1-5	TRBV6-5	TRBD1	NA	CASSHRDRTRAQHF	TGTGCCAGCAGTCATCGGGACAGGACTAGGGCCCAGCATTTT
TRBJ2-3	TRBV6-6	NA	NA	CASRPGNVVTDTQYF	TGTGCCAGCAGGCCAGGGAACGTAGTGACAGATACGCAGTATTTT
TRBJ2-2	TRBV13	TRBD1	NA	CASRTPPGQLTGELFF	TGTGCCAGCAGAACCCCGCCGGGACAGTTGACCGGGGAGCTGTTTTTT
TRBJ2-7	TRBV7-2	TRBD2	NA	CASSLAAGLAPYEQYF	TGTGCCAGCAGCTTAGCAGCGGGACTGGCCCCCTACGAGCAGTACTTC
TRBJ1-2	TRBV5-4	NA	NA	CASSPDPEDPNGYTF	TGTGCCAGCAGCCCAGACCCGGAGGACCCAAATGGCTACACCTTC
TRBJ2-7	TRBV10-3	TRBD2	NA	CAIRTTSGRDEQYF	TGTGCCATCAGAACGACTAGCGGGAGGGACGAGCAGTACTTC
TRBJ2-7	TRBV9	TRBD2	NA	CASSVSGLAGSYEQYF	TGTGCCAGCAGCGTGAGTGGCCTAGCGGGCTCCTACGAGCAGTACTTC
TRBJ2-1	TRBV7-9	TRBD2	NA	CSSSIETSGSHEQFF	TGTTCCAGCAGCATAGAGACTAGCGGGAGTCACGAGCAGTTCTTC
TRBJ2-7	TRBV27	TRBD1	NA	CASSLNRGAYEQYF	TGTGCCAGCAGTTTGAACAGGGGGGCCTACGAGCAGTACTTC
TRBJ2-3	TRBV5-1	TRBD2	NA	CASSRGLAGVDTQYF	TGCGCCAGCAGCCGCGGACTAGCGGGAGTAGATACGCAGTATTTT
TRBJ2-7	TRBV19	TRBD2	NA	CASSIAAGLAVYEQYF	TGTGCCAGTAGTATTGCCGCGGGACTAGCGGTCTACGAGCAGTACTTC
TRBJ2-2	TRBV5-1	TRBD1	NA	CASSSGQGARAGELFF	TGCGCCAGCAGTTCTGGGCAGGGGGCGCGGGCCGGGGAGCTGTTTTTT
TRBJ2-5	TRBV19	TRBD1	NA	CASSDRGRETQYF	TGTGCCAGTAGCGACAGGGGGAGAGAGACCCAGTACTTC
TRBJ2-7	TRBV10-2	NA	NA	CATVSGSGEQYF	TGCGCCACCGTCTCTGGGAGTGGGGAGCAGTACTTC